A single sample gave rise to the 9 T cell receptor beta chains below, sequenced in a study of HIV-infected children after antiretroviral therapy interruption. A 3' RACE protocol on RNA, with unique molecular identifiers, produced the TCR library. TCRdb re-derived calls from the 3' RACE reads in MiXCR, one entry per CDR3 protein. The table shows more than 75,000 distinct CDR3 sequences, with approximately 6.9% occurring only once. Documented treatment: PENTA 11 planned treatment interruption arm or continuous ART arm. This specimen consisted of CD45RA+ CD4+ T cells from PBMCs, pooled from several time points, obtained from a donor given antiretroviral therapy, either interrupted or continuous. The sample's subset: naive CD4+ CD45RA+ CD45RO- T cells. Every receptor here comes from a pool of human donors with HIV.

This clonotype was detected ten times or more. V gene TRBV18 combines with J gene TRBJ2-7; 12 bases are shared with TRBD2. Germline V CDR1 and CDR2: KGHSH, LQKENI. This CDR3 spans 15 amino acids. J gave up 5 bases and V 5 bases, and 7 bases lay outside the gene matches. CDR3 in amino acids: CASSTTSGGGNEQYF. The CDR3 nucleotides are TGTGCCAGCTCAACGACTAGCGGGGGTGGGAACGAGCAGTACTTC.

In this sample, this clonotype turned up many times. Here the CDR3 reads CASSLARDGNQPQHF. The CDR3 nucleotides are TGTGCCAGCAGCTTAGCCAGGGACGGCAATCAGCCCCAGCATTTT. The J gene is TRBJ1-5, the V gene TRBV7-2, with D possibly TRBD1 on 5 matching bases. Germline V gene lookup returns CDR1 SGHTA and CDR2 FQGNSA. The CDR3 has 15 amino acids. V lost 0 bases to trimming and J lost 2 bases, with 8 bases between them.

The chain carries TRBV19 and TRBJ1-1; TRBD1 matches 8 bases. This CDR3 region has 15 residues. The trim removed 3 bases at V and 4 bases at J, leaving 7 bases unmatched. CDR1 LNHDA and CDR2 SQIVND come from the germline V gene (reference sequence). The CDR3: CASSISRQGLTEAFF. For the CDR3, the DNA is TGTGCCAGTAGTATCTCCCGACAGGGGCTCACTGAAGCTTTCTTT.

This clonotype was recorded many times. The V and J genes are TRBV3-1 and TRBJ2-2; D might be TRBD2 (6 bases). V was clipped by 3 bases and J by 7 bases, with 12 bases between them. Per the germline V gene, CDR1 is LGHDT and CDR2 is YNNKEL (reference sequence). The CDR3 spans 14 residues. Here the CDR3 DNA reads TGTGCCAGCAGCCAGAGACTAGTCGGCGGGGAGCTGTTTTTT. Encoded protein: CASSQRLVGGELFF.

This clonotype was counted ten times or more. CDR3 in amino acids: CASSLEIPEETQYF. CDR3 bases: TGTGCCAGCAGCTTAGAAATCCCGGAAGAGACCCAGTACTTC. V gene TRBV7-2 combines with J gene TRBJ2-5; D gene unclear. The CDR3 covers 14 residues. Germline V lookup: CDR1 SGHTA, CDR2 FQGNSA. Trimming cost V 1 base and J 3 bases, with 9 bases left between them.

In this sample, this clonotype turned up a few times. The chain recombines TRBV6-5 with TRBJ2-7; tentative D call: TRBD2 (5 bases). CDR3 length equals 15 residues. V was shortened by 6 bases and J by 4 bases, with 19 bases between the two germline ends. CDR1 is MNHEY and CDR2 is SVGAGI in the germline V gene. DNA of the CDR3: TGTGCCAGCAGGACCAGGTCGGGGTTGCCTTACGAGCAGTACTTC. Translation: CASRTRSGLPYEQYF.

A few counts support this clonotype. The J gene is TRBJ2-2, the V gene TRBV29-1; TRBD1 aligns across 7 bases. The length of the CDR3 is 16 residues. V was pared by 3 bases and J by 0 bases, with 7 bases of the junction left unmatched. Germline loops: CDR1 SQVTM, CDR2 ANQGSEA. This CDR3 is CSVETGLIANTGELFF. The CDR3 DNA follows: TGCAGCGTTGAGACAGGGCTAATCGCGAACACCGGGGAGCTGTTTTTT.

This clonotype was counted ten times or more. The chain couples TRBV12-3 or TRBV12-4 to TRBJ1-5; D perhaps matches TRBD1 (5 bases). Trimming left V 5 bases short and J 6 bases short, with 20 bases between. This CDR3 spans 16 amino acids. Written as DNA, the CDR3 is TGTGCCAGCAGTCCACCCTGGGGGACCCCCGCTCAGCCCCAGCATTTT. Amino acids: CASSPPWGTPAQPQHF.

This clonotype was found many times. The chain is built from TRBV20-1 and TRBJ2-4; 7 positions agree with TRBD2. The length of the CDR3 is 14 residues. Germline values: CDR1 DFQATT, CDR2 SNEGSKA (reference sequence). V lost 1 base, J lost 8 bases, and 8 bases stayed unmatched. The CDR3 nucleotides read TGCAGTGCTAGAGTAGTGGGAGGGCGTGACATTCAGTACTTC. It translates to CSARVVGGRDIQYF.